Below, 29 T cell receptor beta chains from the same sample are listed, as sequenced in a study of shared clonotypes between healthy human individuals. Some clones are missing from TCRdb's copy, which holds only in-frame ones; the method was immunoSEQ multiplex PCR. The sample lists 1,400,000 or so clones, approximately 98.5% occurring once. Input material: naive CD4+ T cells sorted from blood. Subset specified: CD45RA+ positively selected. These receptors were taken from a man younger than 40 in good health.

Written as DNA, the CDR3 is TGCGCCAGCACGGCTAGCGGTCGGGTAGGGGGTACAGATACGCAGTATTTT. It encodes CASTASGRVGGTDTQYF. The rearrangement joins TRBV10-2 to TRBJ2-3; maybe TRBD2 (7 bases). The germline CDR1 and CDR2 sequences are WSHSY and SAAADI. V lost 7 bases and J lost 3, with 23 bases in between. This CDR3 comprises 17 residues.

Here the CDR3 reads CASSVPSSNQPQHF. CDR3 nucleotide sequence: TGTGCCAGCAGTGTTCCTTCTAGCAATCAGCCCCAGCATTTT. This sequence joins TRBV2 and TRBJ1-5, with D uncertain. V was pared by 4 bases and J by 0 bases, with 7 bases between. Germline values: CDR1 SNHLY, CDR2 FYNNEI. This CDR3 contains 14 residues.

The CDR3 spells CASSYRGRALYEQYF. The CDR3 DNA sequence: TGTGCCAGCAGTTACCGGGGCAGAGCTTTATACGAGCAGTACTTC. The chain has TRBV6-5 and TRBJ2-7; possibly TRBD1 or TRBD2 for D (5 bases each). Germline V CDR1 and CDR2: MNHEY, SVGAGI. V dropped 2 bases and J dropped 4 bases, with 15 bases sitting between them. The CDR3 has 15 residues.

The chain links TRBV9 to TRBJ1-2; 10 nucleotides match TRBD1. Trimming cost V 2 bases and J 7 bases; bases outside gene matches: 11. Germline values: CDR1 SGDLS, CDR2 YYNGEE. The CDR3 runs 16 residues. CDR3 DNA sequence: TGTGCCAGCAGCGTTCGGGACAGGGGCGCCAGGGGTGGCTACACCTTC. Translating it yields CASSVRDRGARGGYTF.

The V gene is TRBV28, the J gene TRBJ1-1; 9 bases align to TRBD1. V was pared by 5 bases and J by 4 bases, with 11 bases of the junction left unmatched. The CDR3 consists of 16 residues. Germline V gene lookup returns CDR1 MDHEN and CDR2 SYDVKM. The CDR3 coding sequence is TGTGCCAGCAGTAGCTACAGGGGGCCTAGGGGCACTGAAGCTTTCTTT. Translating it yields CASSSYRGPRGTEAFF.

The table lists this clone with a count of one. The V gene is TRBV19, the J gene TRBJ2-7, with TRBD1 as a possible D gene (5 bases). V lost 6 bases and J lost 7, with 13 bases in between. The germline gives CDR1 LNHDA, CDR2 SQIVND (reference sequence). This CDR3 spans 12 amino acids. CDR3 sequence reads: CASSRTPGEQYF. The CDR3 DNA is TGTGCCAGTAGCCGGACACCCGGTGAGCAGTACTTC.

The rearrangement uses TRBV27 and TRBJ2-1; TRBD2 matches at 13 bases. CDR3 size: 16 residues. CDR1 and CDR2 (germline): MNHEY, SMNVEV (reference sequence). The V and J ends lost 3 bases and 8 bases, in that order; junction bases with no gene match: 7. The CDR3 DNA follows: TGTGCCAGCAGTTTCCTGACTAGCGGGAGGTTGTATGAGCAGTTCTTC. Translation gives CASSFLTSGRLYEQFF.

The J gene is TRBJ2-2, the V gene TRBV10-2; TRBD2 aligns across 12 bases. The CDR3 runs to 16 residues. Germline-derived CDR1 and CDR2 are WSHSY and SAAADI. V lost 4 bases, J lost 3 bases, and 3 bases stayed unmatched. The DNA for the CDR3 is TGCGCCAGCAGTGTGCTAGCGGGAGGGTACACCGGGGAGCTGTTTTTT. This translates into CASSVLAGGYTGELFF.

The chain is built from TRBV4-1 and TRBJ2-1; the match to TRBD2 covers 10 bases. In germline, CDR1 is MGHRA, CDR2 YSYEKL. V trimming: 0 bases; J trimming: 7 bases; junction bases outside the gene matches: 9. The CDR3 extends over 17 amino acids. The DNA of the CDR3 is TGCGCCAGCAGCCAAGAGCCTAGCGGGAGATTTTTGAATGAGCAGTTCTTC. Residues: CASSQEPSGRFLNEQFF.

The V call is TRBV19, the J call TRBJ2-2; a possible D gene is TRBD2 (6 bases). Looked up from germline, CDR1 is LNHDA and CDR2 is SQIVND (reference sequence). Trimming removed 6 bases at V and 5 bases at J, with 13 bases between. This CDR3 has 14 residues. CDR3 loop: CASRPGLPTGELFF. CDR3 DNA sequence: TGTGCCAGTAGACCGGGACTCCCTACCGGGGAGCTGTTTTTT.

Only one count was recorded for this clone. Distinct nucleotide sequences in the sample also encode this CDR3. The rearrangement links TRBV9 to TRBJ2-7; 7 nucleotides match TRBD1. The CDR3 is made up of 13 amino acids. V trimming: 4 bases; J trimming: 4 bases; junction bases outside the gene matches: 5. Germline CDR1 reads SGDLS; CDR2 reads YYNGEE. This chain's CDR3 is CASSRDRGYEQYF. CDR3 DNA: TGTGCCAGCAGCCGGGACAGAGGATACGAGCAGTACTTC.

This chain's CDR3 is CARMPYPPGLAGGRNEQFF. The DNA for the CDR3 is TGTGCCCGCATGCCCTACCCACCGGGACTAGCGGGAGGCCGCAATGAGCAGTTCTTC. This chain links TRBV19 with TRBJ2-1, with 15 bases matching TRBD2. J was trimmed by 6 bases and V by 11 bases; bases with no gene match: 20. Germline assignment: CDR1 LNHDA and CDR2 SQIVND (reference sequence). CDR3 size: 19 residues.

The chain links TRBV28 to TRBJ2-7; D uncertain. V was cut by 8 bases and J by 2 bases, with 16 bases left in between. Per the germline V gene, CDR1 is MDHEN and CDR2 is SYDVKM. The CDR3 extends over 14 amino acids. In DNA form, the CDR3 reads TGTGCCAGCTCGCGACCCCAGCCACCCTACGAGCAGTACTTC. Translating gives CASSRPQPPYEQYF.

The chain links TRBV6-4 to TRBJ2-6, with unresolved D. The CDR3 extends over 13 amino acids. The V end lost 8 bases, the J end lost 1 base, and 6 bases lay between the germline ends. CDR1 and CDR2 (germline): MRHNA, SNTAGT. In nucleotides, the CDR3 is TGTGCCAGCCGCGAGTCTGGGGCCAACGTCCTGACTTTC. Translated, it gives CASRESGANVLTF.

This chain links TRBV7-6 with TRBJ2-5; D not resolved. This CDR3 spans 12 amino acids. V was trimmed by 5 bases and J by 7 bases, leaving 11 bases between them. The germline gives CDR1 SGHVS, CDR2 FNYEAQ. The CDR3 loop is CASSAPRGTQYF. As DNA, the CDR3 is TGTGCCAGCAGCGCCCCCCGAGGGACCCAGTACTTC. Full variable domain (remainder filled in from reference TRBV7-6 and TRBJ2-5): GAGVSQSPRYKVTKRGQDVALRCDPISGHVSLYWYRQALGQGPEFLTYFNYEAQQDKSGLPNDRFSAERPEGSISTLTIQRTEQRDSAMYRCASSAPRGTQYFGPGTRLLVL.

The chain carries TRBV6-4 and TRBJ1-5; D gene unclear. From germline, CDR1 is MRHNA and CDR2 SNTAGT. The CDR3 extends over 14 amino acids. Trimming removed 3 bases from V and 2 bases from J, with 8 bases in between. CDR3 sequence reads: CASSEKQGNQPQHF. DNA for the CDR3: TGTGCCAGCAGTGAGAAGCAAGGCAATCAGCCCCAGCATTTT.

This clone was seen only once. The V and J genes are TRBV5-1 and TRBJ2-1; the match to TRBD2 covers 12 bases. Trimming took 0 bases from V and 7 from J; bases not matched to a gene: 11. Germline loops: CDR1 SGHRS, CDR2 YFSETQ. CDR3 length: 18 amino acids. The CDR3 nucleotides are TGCGCCAGCAGCTTGGGAACTAGCGGGAGGTTAAGAGGGAATGAGCAGTTCTTC. This sequence encodes CASSLGTSGRLRGNEQFF.

V usage is TRBV5-1 and J usage is TRBJ2-1; D uncertain. The CDR3 contains 14 residues. CDR1 is SGHRS and CDR2 is YFSETQ in the germline V gene. The V gene lost 3 bases and the J gene lost 6 bases, with 13 bases spanning the gap. In nucleotides, the CDR3 is TGCGCCAGCAGCTCGCGGCTGAGCGCCAATGAGCAGTTCTTC. It yields the protein CASSSRLSANEQFF.

The chain uses TRBV5-6 and TRBJ2-7, with 9 bases that match TRBD1. This CDR3 spans 13 amino acids. The V gene end was trimmed by 4 bases and the J gene end by 4 bases; junction bases not matched to a gene: 3. The germline V gene has CDR1 SGHDT and CDR2 YYEEEE. As DNA, the CDR3 is TGTGCCAGCAGCGGGACAGGGATTTACGAGCAGTACTTC. Residues: CASSGTGIYEQYF. Based on the CDR3 plus reference TRBV5-6 and TRBJ2-7, the full variable domain is DAGVTQSPTHLIKTRGQQVTLRCSPKSGHDTVSWYQQALGQGPQFIFQYYEEEERQRGNFPDRFSGHQFPNYSSELNVNALLLGDSALYLCASSGTGIYEQYFGPGTRLTVT.

The V call is TRBV28, the J call TRBJ2-2; D unclear. Per germline, CDR1 MDHEN and CDR2 SYDVKM. V was clipped by 7 bases and J by 0 bases, with 6 bases between them. This CDR3 has 13 residues. CDR3 loop: CASIPANTGELFF. The CDR3 DNA reads TGTGCCAGCATACCGGCGAACACCGGGGAGCTGTTTTTT.

This clone was detected once. The CDR3 bases are TGTGCCAGCTGGGCAGCCTCCCTAGTTGGGAGTTTCTACAATGAGCAGTTCTTC. Translated, it gives CASWAASLVGSFYNEQFF. The rearrangement links TRBV2 to TRBJ2-1; TRBD2 might be the D (5 bases). This CDR3 spans 18 amino acids. The germline CDR1 and CDR2 sequences are SNHLY and FYNNEI. V was clipped by 8 bases and J by 3 bases, with 26 bases between them.

The genes are TRBV5-1 and TRBJ1-2; no clear D gene. V was shortened by 0 bases and J by 5 bases, with 8 bases between the two germline ends. Germline V gene sequence: CDR1 SGHRS, CDR2 YFSETQ. This CDR3 is 13 amino acids long. The CDR3, as DNA: TGCGCCAGCAGCTTGGGGGCGACTTATGGCTACACCTTC. Protein product: CASSLGATYGYTF.

The V call is TRBV28, the J call TRBJ1-3; D is uncertain. V gave up 3 bases and J gave up 3 bases, with 0 bases separating them. The CDR3 has 11 amino acids. Germline V CDR1 and CDR2: MDHEN, SYDVKM. The CDR3 protein is CASSFGNTIYF. The CDR3 DNA follows: TGTGCCAGCAGTTTTGGAAACACCATATATTTT.

The genes are TRBV7-2 and TRBJ1-4; the match to TRBD1 covers 7 bases. V shed 7 bases, J shed 10 bases, and the junction held 9 bases outside the gene matches. This CDR3 region has 13 residues. Germline V CDR1 and CDR2: SGHTA, FQGNSA. CDR3 nucleotides: TGTGCCAGCACAACCGGGACAGCAGGAAAACTGTTTTTT. It encodes CASTTGTAGKLFF.

CDR3 amino acids: CASSPGLAVYSYEQYF. DNA for the CDR3: TGCGCCAGCAGCCCGGGACTAGCGGTCTACTCCTACGAGCAGTACTTC. The chain links TRBV5-1 to TRBJ2-7, with 11 bases fitting TRBD2. This CDR3 has 16 residues. The junction had 6 bases not matched to a gene; V was cut back by 4 bases and J by 0 bases. Germline V gives CDR1 SGHRS, CDR2 YFSETQ.

This sequence joins TRBV6-6 and TRBJ2-7; tentative D call: TRBD1 (6 bases). The germline V gene encodes CDR1 MNHNY and CDR2 SVGAGI (reference sequence). This CDR3 is 15 amino acids long. Trimming took off 5 bases at V and 0 bases at J, with 14 bases between the two ends. CDR3 sequence reads: CASSLGHFDSYEQYF. CDR3 nucleotides: TGTGCCAGCAGTCTGGGACACTTCGACTCCTACGAGCAGTACTTC.

This rearrangement joins TRBV28 to TRBJ1-2; 7 bases are a match to TRBD1. The CDR3 totals 15 residues. V dropped 5 bases and J dropped 0; count of bases not matched to a gene: 6. Germline V gene lookup returns CDR1 MDHEN and CDR2 SYDVKM. The CDR3 nucleotides are TGTGCCAGCAGTCAACAGGGGAGAACTAACTATGGCTACACCTTC. This gives the protein CASSQQGRTNYGYTF.

CDR3: CASSIRSYDTQYF. The CDR3 coding sequence is TGTGCCAGCAGTATTCGGTCTTATGATACGCAGTATTTT. This chain links TRBV6-1 with TRBJ2-3, with D uncertain. The germline CDR1 and CDR2 sequences are MNHNS and SASEGT. The CDR3 contains 13 residues. Trimming cost V 5 bases and J 6 bases, with 12 bases left between them.

V and J are TRBV28 and TRBJ2-5; a possible D gene is TRBD2 (6 bases). Between the trimmed V and J ends, which lost 11 bases and 7 bases, there was a span of 29 bases. The CDR3 is 16 amino acids. CDR1 is MDHEN, CDR2 SYDVKM, per germline. CDR3 region: CAGGDGRETAIGTQYF. CDR3 bases: TGTGCCGGCGGTGACGGCCGGGAGACCGCAATTGGGACCCAGTACTTC.